The entry below describes one T cell receptor beta chain. Its target is unknown. Additional DNA sequences in this sample encode the identical CDR3. These data originate in a study of T cell responses to AZD1222 COVID-19 vaccine. Study-level results: Baseline seropositives among AZD1222 recipients totaled only five to seven.

Libraries were prepared by immunoSEQ multiplex PCR; TCRdb keeps only in-frame clonotypes and omits some of them. The table records roughly 130,000 clones, around nine tenths of them present only once. The source material was peripheral blood, sampled on day 0 of AZD1222 vaccination. This sequence was found in an adult in good health.

The CDR3 DNA follows: TGTGCCAGCAGCGCGGGGACAGGGTCCTCCTACGAGCAGTACTTC. This gives the protein CASSAGTGSSYEQYF. The chain has TRBV9 and TRBJ2-7; 9 positions match TRBD1. The CDR3 is made up of 15 amino acids. Germline assignment: CDR1 SGDLS and CDR2 YYNGEE. With V trimmed by 3 bases and J by 0 bases, 4 bases remained unmatched.